This TCR beta chain was observed in a study of cytotoxic CD8 clonotypes in ibrutinib-treated CLL. The study, taken as a whole, reports: While tracking circulating CD8+ T-cell counts, baseline clonality exceeded that of age-matched healthy donors. Collection times varied between progressing and sustained-remission patients.

Sequenced by immunoSEQ multiplex PCR; TCRdb stores in-frame clones only, minus some. Among approximately 150,000 clones listed, roughly 80% were seen once. Regarding this clone: The antigen remains unidentified.

Germline V gives CDR1 SGDLS, CDR2 YYNGEE. This CDR3 has 14 residues. V was clipped by 2 bases and J by 2 bases, with 9 bases between them. The rearrangement joins TRBV9 to TRBJ2-3; a weak D match, TRBD2 (6 bases). Sequenced material: PBMCs, taken after 24 months of ibrutinib treatment. The source is a human donor with chronic lymphocytic leukemia. CDR3 DNA sequence: TGTGCCAGCAGCGTTAGCGGTTACACAGATACGCAGTATTTT. It specifies CASSVSGYTDTQYF.